This T cell receptor beta chain comes out of a study of blood T cell repertoires in COVID-19. Study information: Donors in the United States, Italy and Spain gave samples during acute or convalescent COVID-19. Nucleic acid was either cDNA or gDNA, and it came from T cells, B-cell-depleted T cells, or PBMCs.

The germline V gene encodes CDR1 LNHDA and CDR2 SQIVND (reference sequence). This CDR3 has 15 residues. Trimming cost V 3 bases and J 7 bases; bases outside gene matches: 4. TCRdb's copy holds only in-frame clones and misses some; the assay was immunoSEQ multiplex PCR. The sample has some 100,000 clones; 85% are singletons. This clone has more than one count but fewer than ten. This clonotype originated in a woman between 70 and 85 years old with active or convalescent COVID-19. Source material: peripheral blood. The J gene is TRBJ2-2, the V gene TRBV19, with 11 bases that match TRBD2. As DNA, the CDR3 is TGTGCCAGTAGTATGGCTAGCGGGGGGATCGGGGAGCTGTTTTTT. This gives the protein CASSMASGGIGELFF.